This TCR beta chain is drawn from a study of blood T cells in healthy people across ages. Notes on the study in general: Reliance upon unsorted PBMCs precluded definitive naive versus antigen-experienced comparison. Among T cells, TCR beta diversity per million cells dropped roughly linearly as age rose.

This clonotype was observed once. The antigen remains unidentified. It was with a sample-barcoded 5' primer and a J-beta primer mix that a second PCR of about 7 to 12 cycles was run. TCRdb passed the 5' RACE reads through MiXCR, listing each CDR3 protein once. The data contain approximately 900,000 distinct CDR3 sequences, about 48% of them seen just once; the ten biggest clones take up 13%. The CDR3 runs 13 residues. The ends were cut back, 8 bases at V and 8 bases at J, with 18 bases in the middle. Germline lookup yields CDR1 SGHTA and CDR2 FQGNSA. The sample comprised blood. The source is a man aged 30 to 39 in good health. This chain connects TRBV7-2 to TRBJ1-2; D is ambiguous. The CDR3 loop reads CASAFQDGGGYTF. The CDR3 region has the DNA TGTGCCAGCGCATTTCAGGACGGAGGGGGCTACACCTTC.